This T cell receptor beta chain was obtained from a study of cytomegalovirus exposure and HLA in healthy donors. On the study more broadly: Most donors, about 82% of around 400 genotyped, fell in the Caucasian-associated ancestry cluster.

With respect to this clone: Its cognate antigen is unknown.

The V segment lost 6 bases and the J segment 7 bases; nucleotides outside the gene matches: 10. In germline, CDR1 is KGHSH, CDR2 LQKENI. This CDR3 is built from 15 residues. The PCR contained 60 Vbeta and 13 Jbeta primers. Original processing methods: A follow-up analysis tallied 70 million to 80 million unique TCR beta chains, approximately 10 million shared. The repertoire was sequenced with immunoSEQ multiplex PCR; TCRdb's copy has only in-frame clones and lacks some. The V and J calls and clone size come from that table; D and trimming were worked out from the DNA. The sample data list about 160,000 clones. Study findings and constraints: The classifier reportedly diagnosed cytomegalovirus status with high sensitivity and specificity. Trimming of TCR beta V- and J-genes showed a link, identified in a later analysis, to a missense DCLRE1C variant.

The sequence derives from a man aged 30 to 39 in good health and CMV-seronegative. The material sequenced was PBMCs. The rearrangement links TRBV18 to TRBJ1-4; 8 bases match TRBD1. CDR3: CASSRVGQGTEKLFF. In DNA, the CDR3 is TGTGCCAGCTCTCGCGTCGGACAGGGTACTGAAAAACTGTTTTTT. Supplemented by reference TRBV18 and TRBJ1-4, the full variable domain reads NAGVMQNPRHLVRRRGQEARLRCSPMKGHSHVYWYRQLPEEGLKFMVYLQKENIIDESGMPKERFSAEFPKEGPSILRIQQVVRGDSAAYFCASSRVGQGTEKLFFGSGTQLSVL.